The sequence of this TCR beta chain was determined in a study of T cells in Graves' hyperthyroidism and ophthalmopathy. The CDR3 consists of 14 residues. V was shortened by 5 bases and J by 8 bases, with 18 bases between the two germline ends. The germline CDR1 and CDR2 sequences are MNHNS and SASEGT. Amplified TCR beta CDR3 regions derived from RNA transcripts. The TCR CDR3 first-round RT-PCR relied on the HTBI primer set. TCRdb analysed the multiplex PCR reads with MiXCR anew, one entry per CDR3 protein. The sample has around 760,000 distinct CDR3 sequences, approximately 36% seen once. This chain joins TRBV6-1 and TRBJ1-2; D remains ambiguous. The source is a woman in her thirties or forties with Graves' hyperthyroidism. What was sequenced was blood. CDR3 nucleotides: TGTGCCAGCAGTCGCGGGCCCCCACTAAAAGGCTACACCTTC. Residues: CASSRGPPLKGYTF.